This T cell receptor (beta chain) appears in the sequencing data of a study of T cells expressing NK-cell markers. For the study at large: One of the eight sequenced donors was seronegative, whereas the other seven were HCMV-seropositive.

The CDR3 consists of 14 residues. Germline V gives CDR1 LGHNA, CDR2 YNFKEQ. Generation of TCR beta cDNA was performed by 5'RACE template switching incorporating UMIs. TCRdb re-called the 5' RACE reads and gives one entry per CDR3 protein, without DNA. Its listing shows 25,000 to 35,000 distinct CDR3 sequences. The V gene is TRBV4-2, the J gene TRBJ2-1; absent DNA, TCRdb's TRBD1 call cannot be checked. This TCR came from a woman aged 18 to 75 in good health. Sequenced: blood T cells: a sorted CD56 or NKG2C T cell subset, CD4+ or CD8+ T cells, or bulk PBMC T cells (not recorded which). The CDR3 region is CASSQDRGLNEQFF.